The present entry profiles one TCR beta chain with its context. Its matching antigen is unknown. The sample is drawn from a study of PD-1 blockade in mismatch repair-deficient tumors. Overall study findings and caveats: Tumor-resident clones, often undetectable pretreatment in blood, expanded then contracted after pembrolizumab.

PCR or immunohistochemistry showed mismatch repair deficiency in every enrolled patient. The CDR3 covers 15 residues. Germline CDR1 SGHTA, CDR2 FQGTGA. Trimming stripped 2 bases from V and 8 bases from J, with 16 bases between. TCRdb's copy holds only in-frame clones and misses some; the assay was immunoSEQ multiplex PCR. The sample yields about 68,000 clones, around 80% seen once. The source was peripheral blood, collected 2 weeks after starting pembrolizumab. The V gene is TRBV7-3, the J gene TRBJ2-1; TRBD1 is a possible D gene (5 bases). This receptor was identified in an adult with mismatch repair-deficient cancer. CDR3 bases: TGTGCCAGCAGCTTAGAGGCCAGGGAAATGGATGAGCAGTTCTTC. Its translation: CASSLEAREMDEQFF.